What follows are 30 T cell receptor beta chains derived from one specimen sequenced in a study of shared clonotypes between healthy human individuals. TCRdb's copy holds only in-frame clones and misses some; the assay was immunoSEQ multiplex PCR. Among over a million clones listed, around three quarters were seen once. Sequencing was carried out using memory CD4+ T cells from PBMCs. The sample's subset: CD45RA-negative fraction. The receptors originated from a man aged 18 to 29 in good health. Some clones in this sample may be carry-over from other donors' samples.

The chain joins TRBV11-2 to TRBJ2-3, with TRBD2 identical over 8 bases. Germline V lookup: CDR1 SGHAT, CDR2 FQNNGV. This CDR3 has 15 amino acids. V lost 5 bases, J lost 6 bases, and 10 bases stayed unmatched. The DNA of the CDR3 is TGTGCCAGCAGCCTAACGGGGGCGGGAGGCGATACGCAGTATTTT. This encodes CASSLTGAGGDTQYF.

The rearrangement links TRBV18 to TRBJ2-3; TRBD2 is a possible D gene (7 bases). The V gene lost 2 bases and the J gene lost 6 bases, with 12 bases spanning the gap. The germline V gene encodes CDR1 KGHSH and CDR2 LQKENI. The CDR3 is made up of 14 amino acids. The CDR3 region is CASSPSGGFDTQYF. The CDR3 DNA reads as TGTGCCAGCTCACCATCGGGGGGCTTTGATACGCAGTATTTT.

V is TRBV6-1 and J is TRBJ2-5, with a possible D match to TRBD2 (5 bases). The J call may be faulty, since TRBJ2-7 better matches the DNA end. The CDR3 is 13 amino acids. Germline-derived CDR1 and CDR2 are MNHNS and SASEGT. The CDR3 loop reads CASSAERSYEQYF. CDR3 DNA: TGTGCCAGCAGTGCGGAGCGGAGCTACGAGCAGTACTTC.

The J gene is TRBJ1-1, the V gene TRBV7-3; D gene unclear. Per the germline V gene, CDR1 is SGHTA and CDR2 is FQGTGA. CDR3 size: 14 residues. The V and J ends lost 1 base and 4 bases respectively, with 10 bases between them. The CDR3 DNA sequence: TGTGCCAGCAGCTTAAGTGGGAGTGGCACTGAAGCTTTCTTT. Translated, it gives CASSLSGSGTEAFF.

This CDR3 is CASRTLAGAQETQYF. CDR3 nucleotides: TGTGCCAGCAGGACTCTAGCGGGAGCCCAAGAGACCCAGTACTTC. The J gene is TRBJ2-5, the V gene TRBV28, with TRBD2 matching 10 bases. Looked up from germline, CDR1 is MDHEN and CDR2 is SYDVKM. The CDR3 runs to 15 residues. V was clipped by 6 bases and J by 1 base; unmatched bases: 5.

The chain employs TRBV9 and TRBJ2-1; D may be TRBD1 or TRBD2 (5 bases each). Per the germline V gene, CDR1 is SGDLS and CDR2 is YYNGEE. V lost 1 base and J lost 0, with 14 bases in between. The CDR3 consists of 17 residues. This chain's CDR3 is CASSVTPGPSSYNEQFF. As DNA, the CDR3 is TGTGCCAGCAGCGTAACCCCGGGGCCTAGCTCCTACAATGAGCAGTTCTTC.

V gene TRBV6-6 combines with J gene TRBJ2-7, with 8 bases fitting TRBD1. The CDR3 is 15 amino acids. CDR1 and CDR2 from the germline V gene are MNHNY and SVGAGI (reference sequence). The V and J ends lost 8 bases and 9 bases, in that order; junction bases with no gene match: 18. CDR3 DNA: TGTGCCAGCTCACTTGAGGACAGGGACACCTCCGGGCAGTACTTC. Translating gives CASSLEDRDTSGQYF.

On this clone itself: Other nucleotide sequences in the sample specify the same CDR3. The chain employs TRBV28 and TRBJ1-2; TRBD1 aligns across 7 bases. Germline CDR1 MDHEN, CDR2 SYDVKM. The CDR3 sequence is 15 residues long. Unmatched junction bases numbered 6, after V lost 3 bases and J lost 2 bases. The CDR3 protein is CASSFPRGSNYGYTF. CDR3 DNA: TGTGCCAGCAGTTTCCCCAGGGGGTCGAACTATGGCTACACCTTC.

This chain uses TRBV6-5 with TRBJ2-2, with D unresolved. V gave up 2 bases and J gave up 1 base, with 5 bases separating them. From germline, CDR1 is MNHEY and CDR2 SVGAGI. This CDR3 has 14 residues. The CDR3 sequence: CASSYGGNTGELFF. CDR3 sequence (DNA): TGTGCCAGCAGTTACGGCGGGAACACCGGGGAGCTGTTTTTT.

This clone occurred once. Additional DNA sequences in this sample encode the identical CDR3. The chain employs TRBV28 and TRBJ1-2; TRBD1 matches at 9 bases. The CDR3 length is 13 residues. Per the germline V gene, CDR1 is MDHEN and CDR2 is SYDVKM. Trimming took 5 bases from V and 5 from J; bases not matched to a gene: 3. The CDR3 is CASSPGTGYGYTF. CDR3 in DNA: TGTGCCAGCAGTCCCGGGACAGGGTATGGCTACACCTTC.

Turning to this clone: A far larger clone differs by one base, so this is likely a read error. CDR3 in amino acids: CASSFRSGDSNAGELFF. DNA for the CDR3: TGCGCCAGCAGCTTCCGTAGCGGAGACTCGAACGCCGGGGAGCTGTTTTTT. This sequence joins TRBV5-1 and TRBJ2-2; D is perhaps TRBD2 (6 bases). CDR1 is SGHRS, CDR2 YFSETQ, per germline. The CDR3 is made up of 17 amino acids.

The chain couples TRBV5-1 to TRBJ2-5, with D possibly matching TRBD1 (5 bases). This CDR3 has 16 residues. Germline V gene lookup returns CDR1 SGHRS and CDR2 YFSETQ. V dropped 0 bases and J dropped 4 bases, with 16 bases sitting between them. Here the CDR3 DNA reads TGCGCCAGCAGCTTGGGAGGTGGGGCGCAGGGAGAGACCCAGTACTTC. Translation: CASSLGGGAQGETQYF.

This clone was detected many times. The gene calls are TRBV7-3 and TRBJ2-3; D remains unclear. V was pared by 7 bases and J by 2 bases, with 13 bases between. The CDR3 runs 14 residues. Germline V gene lookup returns CDR1 SGHTA and CDR2 FQGTGA. CDR3 sequence (DNA): TGTGCCAGCACCATTCAAGGATCCACAGATACGCAGTATTTT. Protein: CASTIQGSTDTQYF.

This chain joins TRBV11-2 and TRBJ2-3; no definite D call. This CDR3 is 15 amino acids long. Germline loops: CDR1 SGHAT, CDR2 FQNNGV. Between the trimmed V and J ends, which lost 0 bases and 5 bases, there was a span of 12 bases. For the CDR3, the DNA is TGTGCCAGCAGCTTAGATAGGATAGTAATAGATACGCAGTATTTT. As protein: CASSLDRIVIDTQYF.

The chain combines TRBV28 with TRBJ2-5, with a weak D call TRBD2 (6 bases). Germline-derived CDR1 and CDR2 are MDHEN and SYDVKM. This CDR3 is built from 15 residues. V was pared by 3 bases and J by 2 bases, with 13 bases between. CDR3 loop: CASSLTSLGQETQYF. CDR3 in DNA: TGTGCCAGCAGTTTGACTAGTCTCGGGCAAGAGACCCAGTACTTC.

The CDR3 spells CASRPRRGGAVTYEQYF. The CDR3 bases are TGTGCCAGCAGACCGCGCCGAGGGGGAGCTGTCACCTACGAGCAGTACTTC. The chain recombines TRBV27 with TRBJ2-7; D might be TRBD1 (6 bases). CDR1 is MNHEY, CDR2 SMNVEV, per germline (reference sequence). The CDR3 contains 17 residues. V was pared by 6 bases and J by 2 bases, with 23 bases between.

The chain has TRBV7-9 and TRBJ2-5; no definite D call. Germline CDR1 is SEHNR and CDR2 is FQNEAQ (reference sequence). The V end was cut by 2 bases, the J end by 5 bases, with 12 bases between. The CDR3 has 14 amino acids. The CDR3 bases are TGTGCCAGCAGCTTACCCTCCTTCGGGGAGACCCAGTACTTC. Amino acid sequence: CASSLPSFGETQYF.

The CDR3 coding sequence is TGTGCCAGCAGCTTTAAAGGGGCCTACGAGCAGTACTTC. Its translation is CASSFKGAYEQYF. V usage is TRBV5-5 and J usage is TRBJ2-7; weak D call: TRBD1 (5 bases). The ends were cut back, 2 bases at V and 2 bases at J, with 8 bases in the middle. The germline CDR1 and CDR2 sequences are SGHKS and YYEKEE (reference sequence). The CDR3 has 13 amino acids.

Concerning this clone itself: The identical CDR3 is also encoded by other nucleotide sequences in the sample. J is TRBJ2-2 and V is TRBV5-1; no firm D call. The germline CDR1 and CDR2 sequences are SGHRS and YFSETQ. The CDR3 totals 15 residues. Trimming took 0 bases from V and 0 from J, leaving 6 bases between them. CDR3 DNA: TGCGCCAGCAGCTTGGAACAGCCGAACACCGGGGAGCTGTTTTTT. It yields the protein CASSLEQPNTGELFF.

The V call is TRBV4-2, the J call TRBJ2-1; 11 bases map to TRBD2. This CDR3 comprises 16 residues. CDR1 and CDR2 (germline): LGHNA, YNFKEQ. Losses at the gene ends were 0 bases for V and 7 bases for J; bases not matched to a gene: 5. CDR3 DNA sequence: TGTGCCAGCAGCCAAGATACTAGCGGGAGACGGAATGAGCAGTTCTTC. It translates to CASSQDTSGRRNEQFF.

V usage is TRBV25-1 and J usage is TRBJ1-1; possible D gene TRBD1, 5 bases. Germline V gives CDR1 MGHDK, CDR2 SYGVNS. Trimming shortened V by 4 bases and J by 5 bases, and 20 bases separated the two germline ends. The CDR3 consists of 16 residues. This chain's CDR3 is CASSGTRDPGETEAFF. As DNA, the CDR3 is TGTGCCAGCAGTGGAACCCGGGACCCCGGAGAAACTGAAGCTTTCTTT.

V usage is TRBV6-6 and J usage is TRBJ1-3; 10 positions match TRBD1. J lost 2 bases, V lost 7 bases, and 8 bases had no gene match. The CDR3 has 16 residues. Looked up from germline, CDR1 is MNHNY and CDR2 is SVGAGI (reference sequence). The CDR3 region is CASTDTGTGAGNTIYF. The DNA for the CDR3 is TGTGCCAGCACCGATACCGGGACAGGGGCTGGAAACACCATATATTTT.

This chain uses TRBV27 with TRBJ2-3; D perhaps matches TRBD2 (7 bases). CDR1 is MNHEY and CDR2 is SMNVEV in the germline V gene (reference sequence). CDR3 size: 15 residues. V lost 11 bases and J lost 2, with 20 bases in between. The CDR3 protein is CARNGAGASTDTQYF. The CDR3 DNA is TGTGCCCGCAACGGGGCGGGGGCCTCCACAGATACGCAGTATTTT.

The chain has TRBV28 and TRBJ2-5; 11 bases align to TRBD2. Germline V lookup: CDR1 MDHEN, CDR2 SYDVKM. Trimming took 8 bases from V and 5 from J; bases not matched to a gene: 13. The CDR3 contains 16 residues. CDR3 amino acids: CASSLAGGPEGETQYF. The CDR3 DNA follows: TGTGCCAGCTCCTTAGCGGGAGGGCCCGAGGGGGAGACCCAGTACTTC. Looking up the rest from reference TRBV28 and TRBJ2-5 gives the full variable domain: DVKVTQSSRYLVKRTGEKVFLECVQDMDHENMFWYRQDPGLGLRLIYFSYDVKMKEKGDIPEGYSVSREKKERFSLILESASTNQTSMYLCASSLAGGPEGETQYFGPGTRLLVL.

This clone has ten or more counts. This chain uses TRBV2 with TRBJ2-3, with D perhaps given as TRBD1 or TRBD2 (6 bases each). Germline V CDR1 and CDR2: SNHLY, FYNNEI. The CDR3 has 15 amino acids. Trimming shortened V by 4 bases and J by 4 bases, and 15 bases separated the two germline ends. The CDR3 nucleotides are TGTGCCAGCAGTGCAGCAAGGGGGGCCGCAGATACGCAGTATTTT. It yields the protein CASSAARGAADTQYF.

The rearrangement joins TRBV5-1 to TRBJ1-5, with D maybe TRBD1 (5 bases). The CDR3 contains 14 residues. Germline CDR1 SGHRS, CDR2 YFSETQ. V was shortened by 5 bases and J by 1 base, with 10 bases between the two germline ends. CDR3 sequence: CASSIGGSNQPQHF. The DNA of the CDR3 is TGCGCCAGCAGTATCGGGGGGAGCAATCAGCCCCAGCATTTT.

The gene calls are TRBV9 and TRBJ2-5; maybe TRBD2 (6 bases). The CDR3 has 14 residues. V was cut by 3 bases and J by 10 bases, with 19 bases left in between. Germline loops: CDR1 SGDLS, CDR2 YYNGEE. This CDR3 reads CASSASRTRGGQYF. The CDR3 bases are TGTGCCAGCAGCGCCTCCAGGACGCGGGGTGGCCAGTACTTC.

This clone has more than one count but fewer than ten. The chain employs TRBV6-5 and TRBJ2-7, with D possibly being TRBD1 or TRBD2 (5 bases each). The CDR3 length is 15 residues. Trimming removed 0 bases at V and 0 bases at J, with 9 bases between. The V gene's germline CDR1 is MNHEY and CDR2 SVGAGI. In DNA, the CDR3 is TGTGCCAGCAGTTACTCCCCAGGGACCTCCTACGAGCAGTACTTC. It translates to CASSYSPGTSYEQYF.

The rearrangement joins TRBV9 to TRBJ2-4; no reliable D call. This CDR3 is 14 amino acids long. Germline-derived CDR1 and CDR2 are SGDLS and YYNGEE. V gave up 0 bases and J gave up 0 bases, with 4 bases separating them. Here the CDR3 DNA reads TGTGCCAGCAGCGTAGGACTAGCCAAAAACATTCAGTACTTC. Its protein product is CASSVGLAKNIQYF.

About this clone itself: This CDR3 is also generated by other DNA sequences in the sample. The chain joins TRBV7-2 to TRBJ2-5, with TRBD1 matching over 7 bases. Trimming cost V 6 bases and J 5 bases; bases outside gene matches: 6. This CDR3 has 13 residues. The germline V gene encodes CDR1 SGHTA and CDR2 FQGNSA. In DNA, the CDR3 is TGTGCCAGCAGTCGAGGGGGCGAGGAGACCCAGTACTTC. It translates to CASSRGGEETQYF.